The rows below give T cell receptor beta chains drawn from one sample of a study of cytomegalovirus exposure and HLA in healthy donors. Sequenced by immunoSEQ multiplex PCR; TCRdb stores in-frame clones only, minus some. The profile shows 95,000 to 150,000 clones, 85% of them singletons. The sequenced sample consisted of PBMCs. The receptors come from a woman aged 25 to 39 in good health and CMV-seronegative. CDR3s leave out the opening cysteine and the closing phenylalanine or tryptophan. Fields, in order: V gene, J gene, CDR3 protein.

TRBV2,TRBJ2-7,ASSVQEPGQY
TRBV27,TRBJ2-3,ASSPPGDSRDTQY
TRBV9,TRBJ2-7,ASSHGTGVYEQY
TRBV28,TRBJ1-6,ASSLRPGLPLH
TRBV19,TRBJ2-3,ASSGQGGTDTQY
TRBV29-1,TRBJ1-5,SVEVRQGDQPQH
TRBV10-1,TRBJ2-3,ASSDELAQDTQY
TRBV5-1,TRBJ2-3,ASSWLSTDTQY
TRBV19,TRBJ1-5,ASSHPGGANQPQH
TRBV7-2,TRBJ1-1,ASSLAIKPEAF
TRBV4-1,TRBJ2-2,ASSQDRTDFGELF
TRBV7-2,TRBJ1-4,ASSLGGTGAFNEKLF
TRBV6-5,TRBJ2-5,ASSPWGGARETQY
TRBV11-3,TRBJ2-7,ASSPRQAYGEQY
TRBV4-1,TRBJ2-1,ASSQDAGDHNEQF
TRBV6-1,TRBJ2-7,ASGSGAFREQY
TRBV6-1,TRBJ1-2,ASSDFQGTGYT
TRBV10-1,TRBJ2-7,ASSASGEYEQY
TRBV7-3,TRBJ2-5,ASSQGSGGAQGLEETQY
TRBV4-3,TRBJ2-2,ASSQATGGNTGELF
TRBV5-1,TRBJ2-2,ASSGTGLGRELF
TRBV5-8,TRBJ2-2,ASSRLFRTGTTGELF
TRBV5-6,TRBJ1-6,ASSRRLNSPLH
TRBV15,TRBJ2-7,ATSRRGRGAVEQY
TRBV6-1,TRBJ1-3,ASSSRQVSGNTIY
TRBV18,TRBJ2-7,ASSPQFGSSEQY
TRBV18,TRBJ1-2,ASSPEDNYGYT
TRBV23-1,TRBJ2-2,ASSQSAGSRGRSGELF
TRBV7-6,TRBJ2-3,ASSLDIVETDTQY
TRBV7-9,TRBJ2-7,ASSTPDSSSRYEQY
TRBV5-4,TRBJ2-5,ASSGGTSGGQETQY
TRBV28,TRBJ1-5,ASSPRGGAGGTSQH
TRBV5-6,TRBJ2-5,ASSPRLAGGRQETQY
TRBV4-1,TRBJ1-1,ASSQEQGASTEAF
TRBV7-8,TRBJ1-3,ASSLAQSSGNTIY
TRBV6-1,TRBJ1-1,ASKKQGDYTEAF
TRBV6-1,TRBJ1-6,ASSPFGANNSPLH
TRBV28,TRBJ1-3,ASSPPGQAFGNTIY
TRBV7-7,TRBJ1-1,ASSLRVGTEAF
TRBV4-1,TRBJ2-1,ASSQLGSYNEQF
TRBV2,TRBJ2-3,ASTRRGQGRSTDTQY
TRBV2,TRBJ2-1,ASSPVGLAGDWQF